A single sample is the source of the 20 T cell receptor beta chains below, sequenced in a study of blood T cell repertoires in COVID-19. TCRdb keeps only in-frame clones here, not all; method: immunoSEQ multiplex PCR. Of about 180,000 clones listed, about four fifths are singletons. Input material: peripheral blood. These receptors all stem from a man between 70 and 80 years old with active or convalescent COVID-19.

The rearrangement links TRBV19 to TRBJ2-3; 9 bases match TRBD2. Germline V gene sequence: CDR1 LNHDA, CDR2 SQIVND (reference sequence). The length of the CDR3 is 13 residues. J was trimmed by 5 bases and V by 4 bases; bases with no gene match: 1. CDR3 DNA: TGTGCCAGTAGTACGACTAGCGGAGATACGCAGTATTTT. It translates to CASSTTSGDTQYF.

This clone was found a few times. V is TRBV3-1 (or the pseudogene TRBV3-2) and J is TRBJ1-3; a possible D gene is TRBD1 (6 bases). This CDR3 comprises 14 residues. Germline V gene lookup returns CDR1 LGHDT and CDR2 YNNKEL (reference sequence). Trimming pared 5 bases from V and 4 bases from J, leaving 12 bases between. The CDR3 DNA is TGTGCCAGCAGCAGCGGGGGGCAGGGAAACACCATATATTTT. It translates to CASSSGGQGNTIYF.

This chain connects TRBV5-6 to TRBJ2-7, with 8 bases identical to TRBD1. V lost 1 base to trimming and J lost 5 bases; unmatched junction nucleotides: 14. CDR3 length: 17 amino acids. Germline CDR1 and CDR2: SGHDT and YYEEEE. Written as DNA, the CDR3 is TGTGCCAGCAGCTTGCTCGTCTTGGATCAGGGGGCAAACGAGCAGTACTTC. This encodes CASSLLVLDQGANEQYF.

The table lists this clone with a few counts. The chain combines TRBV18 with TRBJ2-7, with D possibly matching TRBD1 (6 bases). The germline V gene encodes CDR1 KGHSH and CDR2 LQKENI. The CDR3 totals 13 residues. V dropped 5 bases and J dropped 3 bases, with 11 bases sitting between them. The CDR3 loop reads CASSERQDYEQYF. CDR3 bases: TGTGCCAGCTCAGAAAGACAGGACTACGAGCAGTACTTC.

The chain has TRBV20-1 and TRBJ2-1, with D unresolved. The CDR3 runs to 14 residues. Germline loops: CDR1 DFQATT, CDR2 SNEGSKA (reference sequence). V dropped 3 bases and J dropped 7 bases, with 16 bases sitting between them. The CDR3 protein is CSASLNGAGNEQFF. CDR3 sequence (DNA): TGCAGTGCTAGTTTGAATGGTGCCGGGAATGAGCAGTTCTTC.

CDR3 loop: CASSLGTGESSEAFF. For the CDR3, the DNA is TGTGCCAGCAGCTTAGGAACAGGGGAATCCTCTGAAGCTTTCTTT. The V call is TRBV7-3, the J call TRBJ1-1; 7 positions agree with TRBD1. V lost 2 bases to trimming and J lost 6 bases; unmatched junction nucleotides: 9. The germline CDR1 and CDR2 sequences are SGHTA and FQGTGA. This CDR3 region has 15 residues. The variable domain in full, with the rest retrieved from reference TRBV7-3 and TRBJ1-1, is GAGVSQTPSNKVTEKGKYVELRCDPISGHTALYWYRQSLGQGPEFLIYFQGTGAADDSGLPNDRFFAVRPEGSVSTLKIQRTERGDSAVYLCASSLGTGESSEAFFGQGTRLTVV.

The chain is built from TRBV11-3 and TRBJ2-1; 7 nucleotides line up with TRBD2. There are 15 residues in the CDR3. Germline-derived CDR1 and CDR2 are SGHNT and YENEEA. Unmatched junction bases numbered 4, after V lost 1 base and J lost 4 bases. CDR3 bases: TGTGCCAGCAGCTTAGGCGGGAGTGAGTACAATGAGCAGTTCTTC. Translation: CASSLGGSEYNEQFF.

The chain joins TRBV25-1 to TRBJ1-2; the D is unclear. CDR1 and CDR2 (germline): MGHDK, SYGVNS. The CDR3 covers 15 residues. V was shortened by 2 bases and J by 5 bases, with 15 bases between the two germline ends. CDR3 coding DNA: TGTGCCAGCAGTGAAGTAAGGGAGGGTGGGTATGGCTACACCTTC. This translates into CASSEVREGGYGYTF.

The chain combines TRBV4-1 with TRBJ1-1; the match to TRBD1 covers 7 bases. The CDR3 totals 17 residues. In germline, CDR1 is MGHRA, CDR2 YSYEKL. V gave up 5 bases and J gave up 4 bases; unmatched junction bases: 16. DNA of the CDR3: TGCGCCAGCAGCAATATTGTGAGGGGGCGAGTCGGCACTGAAGCTTTCTTT. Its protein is CASSNIVRGRVGTEAFF.

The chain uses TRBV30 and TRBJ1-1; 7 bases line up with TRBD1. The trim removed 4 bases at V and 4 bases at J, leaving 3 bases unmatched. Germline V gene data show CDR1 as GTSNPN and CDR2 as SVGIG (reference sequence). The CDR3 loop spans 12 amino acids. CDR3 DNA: TGTGCCTGGATACAGGGGCCCACTGAAGCTTTCTTT. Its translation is CAWIQGPTEAFF.

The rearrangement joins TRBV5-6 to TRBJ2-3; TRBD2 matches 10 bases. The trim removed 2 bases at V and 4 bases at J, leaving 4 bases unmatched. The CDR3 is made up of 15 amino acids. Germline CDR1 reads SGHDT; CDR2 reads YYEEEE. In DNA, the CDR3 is TGTGCCAGCAGCTTAAGCGGGGGGGTGTCAGATACGCAGTATTTT. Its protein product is CASSLSGGVSDTQYF. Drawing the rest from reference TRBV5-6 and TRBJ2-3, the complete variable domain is DAGVTQSPTHLIKTRGQQVTLRCSPKSGHDTVSWYQQALGQGPQFIFQYYEEEERQRGNFPDRFSGHQFPNYSSELNVNALLLGDSALYLCASSLSGGVSDTQYFGPGTRLTVL.

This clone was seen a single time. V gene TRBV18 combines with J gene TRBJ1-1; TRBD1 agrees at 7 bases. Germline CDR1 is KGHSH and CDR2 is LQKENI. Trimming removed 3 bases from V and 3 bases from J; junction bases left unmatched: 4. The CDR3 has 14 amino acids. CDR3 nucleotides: TGTGCCAGCTCACCTAGACAGGGCGACACTGAAGCTTTCTTT. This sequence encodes CASSPRQGDTEAFF. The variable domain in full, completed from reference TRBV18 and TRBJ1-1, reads NAGVMQNPRHLVRRRGQEARLRCSPMKGHSHVYWYRQLPEEGLKFMVYLQKENIIDESGMPKERFSAEFPKEGPSILRIQQVVRGDSAAYFCASSPRQGDTEAFFGQGTRLTVV.

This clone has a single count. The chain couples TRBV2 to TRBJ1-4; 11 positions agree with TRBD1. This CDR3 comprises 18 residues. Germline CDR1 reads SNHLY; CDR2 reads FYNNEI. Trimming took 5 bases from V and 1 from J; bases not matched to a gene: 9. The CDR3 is CASSIQGQGVGTNEKLFF. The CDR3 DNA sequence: TGTGCCAGCAGTATACAGGGACAGGGGGTCGGAACTAATGAAAAACTGTTTTTT.

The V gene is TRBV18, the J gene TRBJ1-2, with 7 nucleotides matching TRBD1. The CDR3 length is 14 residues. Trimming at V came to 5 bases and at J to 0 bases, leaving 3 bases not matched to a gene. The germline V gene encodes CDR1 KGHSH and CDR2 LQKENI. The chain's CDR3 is CASSAGQTNYGYTF. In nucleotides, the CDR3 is TGTGCCAGCTCAGCGGGACAGACTAACTATGGCTACACCTTC.

The DNA for the CDR3 is TGTGCCAGCAGCAACGAACCTCGGACGGGGAGCTGTTATTCCTACGAGCAGTACTTC. Residues: CASSNEPRTGSCYSYEQYF. The genes are TRBV21-1 and TRBJ2-7; TRBD2 is the table's D call and was not checked against the DNA. TRBV21-1 is listed as a pseudogene. The CDR3 is 19 amino acids.

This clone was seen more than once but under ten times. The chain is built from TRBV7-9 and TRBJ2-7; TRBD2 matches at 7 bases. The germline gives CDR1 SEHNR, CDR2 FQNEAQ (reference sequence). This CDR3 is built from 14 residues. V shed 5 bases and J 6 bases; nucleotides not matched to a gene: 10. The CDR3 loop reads CASSPGLDIGEQYF. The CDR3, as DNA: TGTGCCAGCAGCCCCGGACTAGATATTGGCGAGCAGTACTTC.

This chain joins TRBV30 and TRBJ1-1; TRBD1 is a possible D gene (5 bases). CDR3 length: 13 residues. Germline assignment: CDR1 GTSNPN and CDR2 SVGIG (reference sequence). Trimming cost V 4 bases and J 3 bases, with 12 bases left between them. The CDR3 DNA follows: TGTGCCTGGACGAGGCAGGGTGACACTGAAGCTTTCTTT. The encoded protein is CAWTRQGDTEAFF.

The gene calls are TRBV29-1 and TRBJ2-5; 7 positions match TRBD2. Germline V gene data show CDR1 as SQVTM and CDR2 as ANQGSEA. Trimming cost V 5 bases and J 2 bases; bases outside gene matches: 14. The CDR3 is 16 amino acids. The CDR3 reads CSVQGGLKVAQETQYF. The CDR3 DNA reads TGCAGCGTTCAGGGAGGGCTCAAGGTGGCACAAGAGACCCAGTACTTC.

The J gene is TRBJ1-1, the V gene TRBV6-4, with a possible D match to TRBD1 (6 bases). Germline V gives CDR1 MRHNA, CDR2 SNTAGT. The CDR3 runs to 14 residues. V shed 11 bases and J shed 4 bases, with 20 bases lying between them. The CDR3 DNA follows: TGTGCCTCCAGGACAGAGAGCTCGGTCACTGAAGCTTTCTTT. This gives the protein CASRTESSVTEAFF.

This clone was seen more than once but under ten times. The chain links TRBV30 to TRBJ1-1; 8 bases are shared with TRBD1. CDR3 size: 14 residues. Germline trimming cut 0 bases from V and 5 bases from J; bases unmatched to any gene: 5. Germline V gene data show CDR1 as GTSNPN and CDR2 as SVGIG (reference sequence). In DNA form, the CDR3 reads TGTGCCTGGAGTGTAACAGGGGGAAGAACTGAAGCTTTCTTT. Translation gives CAWSVTGGRTEAFF. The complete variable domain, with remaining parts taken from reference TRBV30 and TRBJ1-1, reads SQTIHQWPATLVQPVGSPLSLECTVEGTSNPNLYWYRQAAGRGLQLLFYSVGIGQISSEVPQNLSASRPQDRQFILSSKKLLLSDSGFYLCAWSVTGGRTEAFFGQGTRLTVV.